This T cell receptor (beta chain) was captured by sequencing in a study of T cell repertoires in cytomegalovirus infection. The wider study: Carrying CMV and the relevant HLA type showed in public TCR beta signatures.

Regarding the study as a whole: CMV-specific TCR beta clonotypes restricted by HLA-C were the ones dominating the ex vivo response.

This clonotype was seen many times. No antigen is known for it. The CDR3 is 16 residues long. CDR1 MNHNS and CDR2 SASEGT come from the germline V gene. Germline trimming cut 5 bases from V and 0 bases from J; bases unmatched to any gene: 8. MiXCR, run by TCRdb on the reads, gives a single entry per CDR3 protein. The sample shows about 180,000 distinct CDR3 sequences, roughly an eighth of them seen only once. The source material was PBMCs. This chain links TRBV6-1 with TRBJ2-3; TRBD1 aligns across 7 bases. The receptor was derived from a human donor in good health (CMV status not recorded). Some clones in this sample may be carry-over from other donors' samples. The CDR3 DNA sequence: TGTGCCAGCAGTAAGAAGACAGGGTGGAGCACAGATACGCAGTATTTT. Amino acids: CASSKKTGWSTDTQYF.